This T cell receptor beta chain stems from a study of T cells in Graves' hyperthyroidism and ophthalmopathy. The TCR beta CDR3 regions underwent amplification using RNA transcripts as the source. The HTBI set primed first-round TCR CDR3 RT-PCR. TCRdb reprocessed the multiplex PCR reads with MiXCR, giving one entry per CDR3 protein. The sample has roughly 800,000 distinct CDR3 sequences; around 38% are singletons. Germline CDR1 is LGHNA and CDR2 is YNFKEQ. The CDR3 is 14 residues long. V lost 0 bases, J lost 8 bases, and 13 bases lay in between. The chain couples TRBV4-2 to TRBJ1-1; D gene unclear. This sequence originates from a man aged 18-30 years with Graves' hyperthyroidism. The specimen was blood. CDR3 loop: CASSQEIALVEAFF. The CDR3 bases are TGTGCCAGCAGCCAAGAAATCGCCCTGGTCGAAGCTTTCTTT.